This T cell receptor beta chain was sequenced during a study of metastatic and nonmetastatic thyroid tumors. Whole-study context: The authors compared repertoires across blood and tumor or nodule tissue from malignant and benign thyroid patients. Overall study results and limits: In both blood and tumor samples, TCR beta diversity was reported significantly higher for malignant than benign nodules.

TCRdb re-called the PCR reads through MiXCR. The table has about 93,000 clones, 9.5% to 15% seen once. Concerning this clone itself: The antigen is unknown.

The V gene's germline CDR1 is SEHNR and CDR2 FQNEAQ (reference sequence). V gave up 5 bases and J gave up 2 bases; unmatched junction bases: 9. The CDR3 consists of 15 residues. Patients had received no treatment of any kind before thyroid surgery. This clonotype was sampled from a female donor with papillary thyroid cancer or a benign thyroid nodule (not recorded which). Some clones in this sample may be carry-over from other donors' samples. The source material was blood. The chain uses TRBV7-9 and TRBJ2-7; TRBD1 agrees at 7 bases. CDR3 sequence (DNA): TGTGCCAGCAGCCCGGGACAGTTGGACCCCTACGAGCAGTACTTC. Translation: CASSPGQLDPYEQYF. The entire variable domain, with the rest obtained from reference TRBV7-9 and TRBJ2-7, is as follows: DTGVSQNPRHKITKRGQNVTFRCDPISEHNRLYWYRQTLGQGPEFLTYFQNEAQLEKSRLLSDRFSAERPKGSFSTLEIQRTEQGDSAMYLCASSPGQLDPYEQYFGPGTRLTVT.